This is a list of T cell receptor beta chains from one sample in a study of technical replicates of blood from a few donors. Clones were read by immunoSEQ multiplex PCR, and TCRdb kept only the in-frame ones, dropping some. The data show under 90,000 clones, less than 95% seen once. The sequenced sample was T cells isolated from PBMCs. The receptor set was obtained from a human donor in good health. Both conserved end residues are part of each CDR3. A D gene is named only where the DNA matches it firmly. Clone size, where shown, is once, few, many, or a class for clones that have expanded.

d_gene: NA; abundance: NA; v_gene: TRBV28; j_gene: TRBJ2-6; CDR3nt: TGTGCCAGCAGTTTTCCTCCCGGTGGCTCTGGGGCCAACGTCCTGACTTTC; CDR3aa: CASSFPPGGSGANVLTF
d_gene: NA; abundance: NA; v_gene: TRBV5-3; j_gene: TRBJ1-2; CDR3nt: TGTGCCAGAAGCTTGGTGGCAGGGACATTCAATGGCTACACCTTC; CDR3aa: CARSLVAGTFNGYTF
d_gene: NA; abundance: NA; v_gene: TRBV18; j_gene: TRBJ2-5; CDR3nt: TGTGCCAGCTCACCCCATAGAGCCCAAGAGACCCAGTACTTC; CDR3aa: CASSPHRAQETQYF
d_gene: NA; abundance: NA; v_gene: TRBV29-1; j_gene: TRBJ1-3; CDR3nt: TGCAGCATAACGACAGTTTTGGGGAACACCATATATTTT; CDR3aa: CSITTVLGNTIYF
d_gene: NA; abundance: NA; v_gene: TRBV6-5; j_gene: TRBJ2-1; CDR3nt: TGTGCCAGCAGTTACTCGATGGTCAGGCGAGAGCAGTTCTTC; CDR3aa: CASSYSMVRREQFF
d_gene: TRBD1; abundance: NA; v_gene: TRBV4-1; j_gene: TRBJ1-2; CDR3nt: TGCGCCAGCAGCCTACAGGGGGACTATGGCTACACCTTC; CDR3aa: CASSLQGDYGYTF
d_gene: TRBD1; abundance: NA; v_gene: TRBV19; j_gene: TRBJ1-2; CDR3nt: TGTGCCACCAAAGGAGGGGGCTTTGGCTACACCTTC; CDR3aa: CATKGGGFGYTF
d_gene: NA; abundance: NA; v_gene: TRBV5-1; j_gene: TRBJ2-2; CDR3nt: TGCGCCAGCAGCGGGCAGGGAGGCGCCGGGGAGCTGTTTTTT; CDR3aa: CASSGQGGAGELFF
d_gene: TRBD1; abundance: NA; v_gene: TRBV25-1; j_gene: TRBJ1-1; CDR3nt: TGTGCCAGCAAAGGGACAGGGGACACTGAAGCTTTCTTT; CDR3aa: CASKGTGDTEAFF
d_gene: NA; abundance: NA; v_gene: TRBV30; j_gene: TRBJ1-1; CDR3nt: TGTGCCTGGAGTGTAGGTCCAGGGAAGAACACTGAAGCTTTCTTT; CDR3aa: CAWSVGPGKNTEAFF
d_gene: NA; abundance: NA; v_gene: TRBV9; j_gene: TRBJ2-1; CDR3nt: TGTGCCAGCAGCGTAGCAACGGGGGCCTACAATGAGCAGTTCTTC; CDR3aa: CASSVATGAYNEQFF
d_gene: NA; abundance: NA; v_gene: TRBV7-9; j_gene: TRBJ1-2; CDR3nt: TGTGCCAGCAGCTTAAACGGTGGTGGCTACACCTTC; CDR3aa: CASSLNGGGYTF
d_gene: NA; abundance: once; v_gene: TRBV7-9; j_gene: TRBJ2-1; CDR3nt: TGTGCCAGCAGGCCGACAGTTTACAATGAGCAGTTCTTC; CDR3aa: CASRPTVYNEQFF
d_gene: NA; abundance: few; v_gene: TRBV19; j_gene: TRBJ2-6; CDR3nt: TGTGCCAGTAGTATTAGTGGAGGCAGCTCTGGGGCCAACGTCCTGACTTTC; CDR3aa: CASSISGGSSGANVLTF
d_gene: TRBD2; abundance: NA; v_gene: TRBV4-1; j_gene: TRBJ2-5; CDR3nt: TGCGCCAGCAGCCTTTGGGGGGCGGGGGGTCAAGAGACCCAGTACTTC; CDR3aa: CASSLWGAGGQETQYF
d_gene: NA; abundance: once; v_gene: TRBV9; j_gene: TRBJ2-3; CDR3nt: TGTGCCAGCAGCGTAGCCTCAGATACGCAGTATTTT; CDR3aa: CASSVASDTQYF
d_gene: TRBD1; abundance: NA; v_gene: TRBV27; j_gene: TRBJ2-3; CDR3nt: TGTGCCAGCCGTAACAGGGGGCATTTGACAGATACGCAGTATTTT; CDR3aa: CASRNRGHLTDTQYF
d_gene: TRBD1; abundance: NA; v_gene: TRBV6-6; j_gene: TRBJ2-7; CDR3nt: TGTGCCAGCAGTGAGACAGGGGCTCCCAACGAGCAGTACTTC; CDR3aa: CASSETGAPNEQYF
d_gene: NA; abundance: NA; v_gene: TRBV6-4; j_gene: TRBJ1-1; CDR3nt: TGTGCCAGCAGCCCGACAGGGAACACTGAAGCTTTCTTT; CDR3aa: CASSPTGNTEAFF
d_gene: NA; abundance: NA; v_gene: TRBV19; j_gene: TRBJ2-7; CDR3nt: TGTGCCAGTAGTAAGACCCGGGACTCATTATCCTACGAGCAGTACTTC; CDR3aa: CASSKTRDSLSYEQYF